These 26 T cell receptor beta chains were all obtained from the same sample, sequenced in a study of T cells in localized non-small cell lung cancer. Generated by immunoSEQ multiplex PCR, the TCRdb table keeps only in-frame clones and is missing some. The data show 45,000 to 60,000 clones, with 75% to 90% seen just once and approximately 5.2% held by the top ten. The sample was peripheral blood, taken before any cancer treatment. The receptor set was obtained from a woman aged 35-75 years with stage I lung adenocarcinoma.

This clone was found a few times. V is TRBV2 and J is TRBJ1-2; unclear D gene. V was pared by 5 bases and J by 7 bases, with 11 bases between. The CDR3 has 12 residues. Germline assignment: CDR1 SNHLY and CDR2 FYNNEI. Here the CDR3 reads CASSLSGRGYTF. CDR3 bases: TGTGCCAGCAGTCTTTCGGGCCGTGGCTACACCTTC.

The chain is built from TRBV5-1 and TRBJ2-2; TRBD2 matches at 7 bases. J was trimmed by 4 bases and V by 0 bases; bases with no gene match: 6. Germline-derived CDR1 and CDR2 are SGHRS and YFSETQ. The CDR3 runs 16 residues. CDR3 protein: CASSLVPGGITGELFF. CDR3 bases: TGCGCCAGCAGCTTGGTCCCCGGGGGGATCACCGGGGAGCTGTTTTTT.

The CDR3 loop reads CASRTTGAGTEAFF. The DNA of the CDR3 is TGTGCCAGCAGAACTACAGGGGCGGGCACTGAAGCTTTCTTT. The chain joins TRBV6-1 to TRBJ1-1; the match to TRBD1 covers 7 bases. CDR1 and CDR2 from the germline V gene are MNHNS and SASEGT. Trimming removed 6 bases from V and 4 bases from J; junction bases left unmatched: 8. The CDR3 has 14 residues.

The J gene is TRBJ2-2, the V gene TRBV5-1; TRBD2 matches at 8 bases. The V segment lost 4 bases and the J segment 3 bases; nucleotides outside the gene matches: 8. CDR1 is SGHRS, CDR2 YFSETQ, per germline. The CDR3 length is 16 residues. The CDR3 is CASSPTTSGHTGELFF. DNA for the CDR3: TGCGCCAGCAGCCCGACAACTAGCGGTCACACCGGGGAGCTGTTTTTT.

The V and J genes are TRBV9 and TRBJ2-5, with D possibly called TRBD1 or TRBD2 (5 bases each). Germline V gives CDR1 SGDLS, CDR2 YYNGEE. Trimming left V 0 bases short and J 2 bases short, with 11 bases between. The length of the CDR3 is 15 residues. The CDR3 protein is CASSVVAGRQETQYF. CDR3 bases: TGTGCCAGCAGCGTAGTGGCAGGGAGACAAGAGACCCAGTACTTC.

V gene TRBV4-1 combines with J gene TRBJ1-5; D is possibly TRBD1 (5 bases). CDR3 length: 15 residues. V was pared by 1 base and J by 5 bases, with 12 bases between. Germline V gene lookup returns CDR1 MGHRA and CDR2 YSYEKL. The CDR3 coding sequence is TGCGCCAGCAGCCAAGGAATTTTGGGGGATCAGCCCCAGCATTTT. Translated, it gives CASSQGILGDQPQHF.

The DNA for the CDR3 is TGTGCCAGCAGAGCCCTGGGACATTATGGCTACACCTTC. It translates to CASRALGHYGYTF. The chain couples TRBV6-6 to TRBJ1-2; D is perhaps TRBD1 (6 bases). This CDR3 is built from 13 residues. Germline V gene sequence: CDR1 MNHNY, CDR2 SVGAGI (reference sequence). Trimming removed 6 bases at V and 5 bases at J, with 13 bases between.

The CDR3 reads CASSSRQTGVYGYTF. The DNA of the CDR3 is TGTGCCAGCAGTTCACGCCAGACAGGGGTCTATGGCTACACCTTC. The genes are TRBV6-6 and TRBJ1-2; TRBD1 agrees at 8 bases. In germline, CDR1 is MNHNY, CDR2 SVGAGI (reference sequence). Losses at the gene ends were 4 bases for V and 4 bases for J; bases not matched to a gene: 8. The CDR3 has 15 residues.

The CDR3: CASRETGGLEQYF. The CDR3 coding sequence is TGTGCCAGCAGGGAGACAGGGGGCCTCGAGCAGTACTTC. The chain uses TRBV6-6 and TRBJ2-7, with 10 bases matching TRBD1. Unmatched junction bases numbered 5, after V lost 6 bases and J lost 6 bases. Germline V gene data show CDR1 as MNHNY and CDR2 as SVGAGI (reference sequence). The CDR3 runs to 13 residues.

The V call is TRBV29-1, the J call TRBJ2-3; weak D call: TRBD2 (5 bases). Germline V CDR1 and CDR2: SQVTM, ANQGSEA. The CDR3 runs to 17 residues. Trimming left V 1 base short and J 1 base short, with 18 bases between. The CDR3 sequence is CSVEGWVGPRGTDTQYF. The CDR3 DNA reads as TGCAGCGTTGAAGGATGGGTAGGGCCGAGGGGCACAGATACGCAGTATTTT.

The chain's CDR3 is CASKSGSYNEQFF. In nucleotides, the CDR3 is TGTGCCAGCAAAAGTGGGTCCTACAATGAGCAGTTCTTC. The genes are TRBV7-2 and TRBJ2-1; no definite D call. V lost 7 bases and J 1 base, leaving 8 bases between the germline ends. This CDR3 region has 13 residues. Germline values: CDR1 SGHTA, CDR2 FQGNSA.

V is TRBV7-2 and J is TRBJ1-2; TRBD1 matches 7 bases. The CDR3 length is 16 residues. Germline-derived CDR1 and CDR2 are SGHTA and FQGNSA. V trimming: 0 bases; J trimming: 4 bases; junction bases outside the gene matches: 8. In DNA, the CDR3 is TGTGCCAGCAGCTTAGCGACGACAGGGAGAGTCTATGGCTACACCTTC. The encoded protein is CASSLATTGRVYGYTF.

This chain joins TRBV5-1 and TRBJ2-7; 11 bases line up with TRBD2. The CDR3 is made up of 15 amino acids. Germline CDR1 reads SGHRS; CDR2 reads YFSETQ. J lost 6 bases, V lost 4 bases, and 9 bases had no gene match. The CDR3, as DNA: TGCGCCAGCAGCGACAAGACTAGCGGGGTGACCGAGCAGTACTTC. Its translation is CASSDKTSGVTEQYF.

The chain recombines TRBV30 with TRBJ1-2; possibly TRBD1 for D (5 bases). The V end was cut by 5 bases, the J end by 1 base, with 14 bases between. Per the germline V gene, CDR1 is GTSNPN and CDR2 is SVGIG (reference sequence). CDR3 length: 14 amino acids. In DNA, the CDR3 is TGTGCCTGGCGCGGGTGGGGCGATAACTATGGCTACACCTTC. Its protein is CAWRGWGDNYGYTF.

This sequence joins TRBV5-6 and TRBJ1-2; a possible D gene is TRBD1 (6 bases). From germline, CDR1 is SGHDT and CDR2 YYEEEE. The V and J ends lost 0 bases and 7 bases respectively, with 10 bases between them. This CDR3 is built from 13 residues. The CDR3 loop is CASSLGTVSGYTF. Written as DNA, the CDR3 is TGTGCCAGCAGCTTGGGGACAGTTTCTGGCTACACCTTC.

This clone has only a few counts. The V call is TRBV6-1, the J call TRBJ2-1; TRBD2 matches 7 bases. This CDR3 comprises 15 residues. Germline V gene data show CDR1 as MNHNS and CDR2 as SASEGT. The J segment lost 6 bases and the V segment lost 5 bases, leaving 10 bases of the junction unmatched. DNA of the CDR3: TGTGCCAGCAGTATCTTGGGGGGGGATCGCAATGAGCAGTTCTTC. It translates to CASSILGGDRNEQFF.

The CDR3 loop reads CASSVDGGDQPQHF. CDR3 sequence (DNA): TGTGCCAGCAGCGTAGATGGTGGGGATCAGCCCCAGCATTTT. V and J are TRBV9 and TRBJ1-5, with D unclear. Germline lookup yields CDR1 SGDLS and CDR2 YYNGEE. The CDR3 loop spans 14 amino acids. V was clipped by 0 bases and J by 5 bases, with 9 bases between them.

CDR3 amino acids: CASRSNTEAFF. The DNA for the CDR3 is TGTGCCAGCAGGTCGAACACTGAAGCTTTCTTT. This chain joins TRBV27 and TRBJ1-1, with D hard to call. The V gene's germline CDR1 is MNHEY and CDR2 SMNVEV (reference sequence). V gave up 6 bases and J gave up 1 base, with 3 bases separating them. The CDR3 sequence is 11 residues long.

The chain employs TRBV7-2 and TRBJ1-2; possible D gene TRBD1, 5 bases. CDR1 and CDR2 (germline): SGHTA, FQGNSA. Trimming shortened V by 0 bases and J by 0 bases, and 14 bases separated the two germline ends. The CDR3 contains 17 residues. CDR3 in DNA: TGTGCCAGCAGCTTAGCCCCGACAGCACTTACTAACTATGGCTACACCTTC. Residues: CASSLAPTALTNYGYTF.

The chain uses TRBV14 and TRBJ1-2; D gene uncertain. V shed 1 base and J shed 0 bases, with 9 bases lying between them. The CDR3 runs 15 residues. Per germline, CDR1 SGHDN and CDR2 FVKESK. CDR3 in amino acids: CASSQVGISNYGYTF. The CDR3 DNA follows: TGTGCCAGCAGCCAAGTCGGGATATCTAACTATGGCTACACCTTC.

J is TRBJ2-7 and V is TRBV6-6, with D unresolved. CDR3 size: 14 residues. V was shortened by 7 bases and J by 0 bases, with 13 bases between the two germline ends. Germline lookup yields CDR1 MNHNY and CDR2 SVGAGI (reference sequence). The CDR3 is CASTLTKSSYEQYF. CDR3 bases: TGTGCCAGCACCCTGACAAAGAGCTCCTACGAGCAGTACTTC.

The CDR3 is CASRDQGWTEAFF. The CDR3 DNA follows: TGTGCCAGCAGAGACCAGGGGTGGACTGAAGCTTTCTTT. The chain uses TRBV28 and TRBJ1-1; possible D gene TRBD1, 6 bases. The germline V gene encodes CDR1 MDHEN and CDR2 SYDVKM. V was trimmed by 6 bases and J by 5 bases, leaving 13 bases between them. This CDR3 region has 13 residues.

The V and J genes are TRBV4-3 and TRBJ2-2; no clear D gene. The CDR3 is made up of 16 amino acids. From germline, CDR1 is LGHNA and CDR2 YSLEER. V dropped 0 bases and J dropped 0 bases, with 8 bases sitting between them. CDR3 amino acids: CASSQDPPPNTGELFF. The CDR3 DNA sequence: TGCGCCAGCAGCCAAGATCCCCCCCCGAACACCGGGGAGCTGTTTTTT.

This chain uses TRBV28 with TRBJ1-1; D gene unclear. Trimming shortened V by 5 bases and J by 11 bases, and 12 bases separated the two germline ends. The CDR3 extends over 11 amino acids. Per the germline V gene, CDR1 is MDHEN and CDR2 is SYDVKM. CDR3 residues: CASSSGPRAFF. The CDR3 nucleotides are TGTGCCAGCAGTAGTGGGCCTCGGGCTTTCTTT.

The rearrangement links TRBV4-2 to TRBJ2-3; 11 nucleotides match TRBD2. This CDR3 contains 17 residues. Germline CDR1 LGHNA, CDR2 YNFKEQ. V dropped 3 bases and J dropped 1; count of bases not matched to a gene: 6. CDR3 protein: CASSQFTSGGGTDTQYF. DNA for the CDR3: TGTGCCAGCAGCCAGTTTACTAGCGGGGGTGGCACAGATACGCAGTATTTT.

Written as DNA, the CDR3 is TGTGCCAGCAGTTACGTCGGGGCAAGGGATACGCAGTATTTT. Residues: CASSYVGARDTQYF. The chain employs TRBV6-5 and TRBJ2-3; D tentatively reads TRBD1 or TRBD2 (5 bases each). Trimming cost V 2 bases and J 6 bases, with 12 bases left between them. Per germline, CDR1 MNHEY and CDR2 SVGAGI. CDR3 length equals 14 residues.